Listed here are 8 T cell receptor beta chains from one sample, sequenced in a study of post-analysis software for immune sequencing data. Notes on the study in general: A few TRBV segments occurring more often in patients than controls included TRBV5-6, TRBV5-1 and TRBV20-1.

What these receptors recognize is not known. Researchers reported that TCR beta cDNA libraries carried unique molecular identifiers. TCRdb independently ran MiXCR on the PCR reads; one entry per CDR3 protein. This table has 700,000 to 800,000 distinct CDR3 sequences, 25% to 30% appearing once. Sequenced input: blood. The source is a girl aged 5 to 17 with multiple sclerosis.

This rearrangement joins TRBV2 to TRBJ1-2; TRBD1 agrees at 7 bases. CDR3 size: 15 residues. Germline loops: CDR1 SNHLY, CDR2 FYNNEI. V shed 5 bases and J 4 bases; nucleotides not matched to a gene: 10. CDR3 sequence (DNA): TGTGCCAGCAGTAGACCGACAGGGTTAGGCTATGGCTACACCTTC. Its protein product is CASSRPTGLGYGYTF. The entire variable domain, with the rest obtained from reference TRBV2 and TRBJ1-2, is as follows: EPEVTQTPSHQVTQMGQEVILRCVPISNHLYFYWYRQILGQKVEFLVSFYNNEISEKSEIFDDQFSVERPDGSNFTLKIRSTKLEDSAMYFCASSRPTGLGYGYTFGSGTRLTVV.

The rearrangement joins TRBV12-3 or TRBV12-4 to TRBJ2-5; 11 positions agree with TRBD2. The CDR3 extends over 15 amino acids. The trim removed 8 bases at V and 7 bases at J, leaving 12 bases unmatched. CDR3 amino acids: CASRPSGGFEGTQYF. CDR3 DNA sequence: TGTGCCAGCCGACCTAGCGGGGGGTTCGAAGGGACCCAGTACTTC.

This clonotype was counted a few times. This sequence joins TRBV10-2 and TRBJ2-7; the D gene could be TRBD1 or TRBD2 (5 bases each). V was shortened by 5 bases and J by 5 bases, with 16 bases between the two germline ends. The CDR3 is 14 residues long. CDR1 is WSHSY and CDR2 is SAAADI in the germline V gene. In nucleotides, the CDR3 is TGCGCCAGCAGTTGCGAAGGGACGGGCCACGAGCAGTACTTC. Protein product: CASSCEGTGHEQYF.

The V call is TRBV29-1, the J call TRBJ2-5; no clear D gene. The V end lost 5 bases, the J end lost 4 bases, and 11 bases lay between the germline ends. CDR3 length equals 12 residues. CDR1 and CDR2 from the germline V gene are SQVTM and ANQGSEA. The CDR3 spells CSVRSSRETQYF. The CDR3 region has the DNA TGCAGCGTTCGAAGCTCGCGAGAGACCCAGTACTTC.

This clonotype was seen repeatedly, ten times or more. The CDR3 protein is CSAMGSGRWDTQYF. In nucleotides, the CDR3 is TGCAGTGCTATGGGTTCGGGTCGATGGGATACGCAGTATTTT. The chain is built from TRBV20-1 and TRBJ2-3; D unresolved. This CDR3 is built from 14 residues. V was pared by 4 bases and J by 6 bases, with 17 bases between. The germline V gene encodes CDR1 DFQATT and CDR2 SNEGSKA (reference sequence).

CDR3 residues: CSVTETGDEQFF. Written as DNA, the CDR3 is TGCAGTGTCACAGAAACAGGGGATGAGCAGTTCTTC. The chain is built from TRBV20-1 and TRBJ2-1; 7 bases fit TRBD1. V lost 7 bases to trimming and J lost 8 bases; unmatched junction nucleotides: 8. This CDR3 is built from 12 residues. Germline V gene lookup returns CDR1 DFQATT and CDR2 SNEGSKA (reference sequence).

In this sample, this clonotype turned up a few times. The chain is built from TRBV28 and TRBJ2-5; TRBD1 is a possible D gene (5 bases). Looked up from germline, CDR1 is MDHEN and CDR2 is SYDVKM. V was shortened by 5 bases and J by 2 bases, with 12 bases between the two germline ends. The length of the CDR3 is 14 residues. CDR3 in amino acids: CASSPIRDQETQYF. The CDR3 nucleotides read TGTGCCAGCAGTCCTATCAGGGATCAAGAGACCCAGTACTTC.

Ten or more counts support this clonotype. The chain recombines TRBV7-8 with TRBJ2-3, with TRBD2 matching over 11 bases. The V segment lost 0 bases and the J segment 4 bases; nucleotides outside the gene matches: 3. CDR1 and CDR2 (germline): SGHVS, FQNEAQ. This CDR3 comprises 16 residues. CDR3 DNA sequence: TGTGCCAGCAGCTTAGCCCTAGCGGGAGGCGCAGATACGCAGTATTTT. Its protein is CASSLALAGGADTQYF.